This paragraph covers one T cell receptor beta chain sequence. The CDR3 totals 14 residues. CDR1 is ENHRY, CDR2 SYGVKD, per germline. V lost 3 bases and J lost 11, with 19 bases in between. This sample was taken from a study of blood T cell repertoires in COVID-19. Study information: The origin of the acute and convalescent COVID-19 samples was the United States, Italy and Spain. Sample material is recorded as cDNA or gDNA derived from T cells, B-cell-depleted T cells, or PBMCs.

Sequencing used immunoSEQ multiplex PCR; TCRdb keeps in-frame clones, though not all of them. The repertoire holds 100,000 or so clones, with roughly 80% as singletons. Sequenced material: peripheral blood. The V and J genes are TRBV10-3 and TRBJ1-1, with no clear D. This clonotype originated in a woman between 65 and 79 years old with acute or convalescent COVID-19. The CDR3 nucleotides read TGTGCCATCAGTGATCGGGAAGGAGGAGAGAAGGCTTTCTTT. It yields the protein CAISDREGGEKAFF.